This T cell receptor delta chain was found in a study of gamma-delta T cells after stem cell transplantation. TCRdb re-processed the RT-PCR reads using CATT. The sample yields fewer than 1,500 delta-chain clones, approximately 5.2% seen once. The CDR3 loop spans 16 amino acids. Germline V lookup: CDR1 NSMFDY, CDR2 ISSIKDK. This clone was seen a handful of times. Given a far larger clone just one base away, this is likely a sequencing read error. This same CDR3 is encoded by further DNA sequences in the sample. This TCR came from a human donor. It is not recorded whose cells these are; they may come from a transplant donor. The material sequenced was gamma-delta T cells. V is TRAV29/DV5 and J is TRDJ1; 8 bases are shared with TRDD3. The CDR3 sequence is CAASAWGIPNTDKLIF. CDR3 DNA sequence: TGTGCAGCGAGCGCGTGGGGGATCCCCAACACCGATAAACTCATCTTT.